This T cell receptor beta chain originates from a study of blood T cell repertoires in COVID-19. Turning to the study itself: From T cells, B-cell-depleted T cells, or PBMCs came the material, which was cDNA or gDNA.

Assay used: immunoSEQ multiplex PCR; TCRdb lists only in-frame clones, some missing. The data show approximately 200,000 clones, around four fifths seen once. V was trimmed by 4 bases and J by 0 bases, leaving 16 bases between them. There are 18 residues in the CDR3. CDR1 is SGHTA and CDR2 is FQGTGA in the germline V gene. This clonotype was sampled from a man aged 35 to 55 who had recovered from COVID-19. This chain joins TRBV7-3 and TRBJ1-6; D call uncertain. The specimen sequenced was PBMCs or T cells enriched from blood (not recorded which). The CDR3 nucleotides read TGTGCCAGCAGCTCCACCCGACAAATGGGCTCCTATAATTCACCCCTCCACTTT. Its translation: CASSSTRQMGSYNSPLHF. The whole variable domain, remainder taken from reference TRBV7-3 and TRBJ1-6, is GAGVSQTPSNKVTEKGKYVELRCDPISGHTALYWYRQSLGQGPEFLIYFQGTGAADDSGLPNDRFFAVRPEGSVSTLKIQRTERGDSAVYLCASSSTRQMGSYNSPLHFGNGTRLTVT.